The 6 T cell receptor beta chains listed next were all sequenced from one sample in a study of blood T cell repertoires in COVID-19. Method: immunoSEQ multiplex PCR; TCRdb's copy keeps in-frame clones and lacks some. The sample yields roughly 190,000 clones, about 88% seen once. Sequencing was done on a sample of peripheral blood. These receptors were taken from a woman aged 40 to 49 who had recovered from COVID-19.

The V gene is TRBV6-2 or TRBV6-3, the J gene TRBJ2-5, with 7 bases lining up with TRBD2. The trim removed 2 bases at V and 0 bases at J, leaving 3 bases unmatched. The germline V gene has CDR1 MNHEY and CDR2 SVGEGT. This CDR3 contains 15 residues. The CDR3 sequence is CASSYAGTNQETQYF. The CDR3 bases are TGTGCCAGCAGTTACGCCGGGACTAACCAAGAGACCCAGTACTTC.

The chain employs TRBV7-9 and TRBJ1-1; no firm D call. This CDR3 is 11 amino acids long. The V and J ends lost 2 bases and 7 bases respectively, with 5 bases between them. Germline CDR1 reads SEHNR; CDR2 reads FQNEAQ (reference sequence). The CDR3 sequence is CASSLNLEAFF. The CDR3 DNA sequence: TGTGCCAGCAGCTTAAATCTTGAAGCTTTCTTT.

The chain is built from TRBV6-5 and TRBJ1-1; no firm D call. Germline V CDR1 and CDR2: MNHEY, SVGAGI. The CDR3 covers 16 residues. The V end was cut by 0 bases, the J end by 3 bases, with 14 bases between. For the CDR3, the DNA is TGTGCCAGCAGTTACTCGGGTCGGGCGGAGGACACTGAAGCTTTCTTT. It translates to CASSYSGRAEDTEAFF.

In nucleotides, the CDR3 is TGTGCCAGCTCACCGCCCTGGGGGGGTTCTTACAATGAGCAGTTCTTC. Translated, it gives CASSPPWGGSYNEQFF. This rearrangement joins TRBV18 to TRBJ2-1, with TRBD2 matching 7 bases. The CDR3 is made up of 16 amino acids. V shed 3 bases, J shed 4 bases, and the junction held 9 bases outside the gene matches. Germline lookup yields CDR1 KGHSH and CDR2 LQKENI.

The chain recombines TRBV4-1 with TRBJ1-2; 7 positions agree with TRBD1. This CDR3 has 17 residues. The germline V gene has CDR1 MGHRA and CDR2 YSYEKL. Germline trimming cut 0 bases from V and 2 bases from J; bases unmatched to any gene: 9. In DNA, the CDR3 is TGCGCCAGCAGCCAAGAAGCTACAGGGGCTTTGAACTATGGCTACACCTTC. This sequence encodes CASSQEATGALNYGYTF.

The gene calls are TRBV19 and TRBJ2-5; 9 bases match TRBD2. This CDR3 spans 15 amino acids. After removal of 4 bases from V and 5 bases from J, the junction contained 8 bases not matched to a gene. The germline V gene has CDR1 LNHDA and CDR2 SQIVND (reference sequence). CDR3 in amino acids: CASSTLAGLGETQYF. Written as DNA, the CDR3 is TGTGCCAGTAGTACGCTAGCGGGACTGGGGGAGACCCAGTACTTC. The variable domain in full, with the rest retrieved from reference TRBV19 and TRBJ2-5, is DGGITQSPKYLFRKEGQNVTLSCEQNLNHDAMYWYRQDPGQGLRLIYYSQIVNDFQKGDIAEGYSVSREKKESFPLTVTSAQKNPTAFYLCASSTLAGLGETQYFGPGTRLLVL.